These 16 T cell receptor beta chains share one sample of origin, sequenced in a study of cytomegalovirus exposure and HLA in healthy donors. This PCR relied on a set of 60 Vbeta primers and 13 Jbeta primers. The data were produced by immunoSEQ multiplex PCR, yet TCRdb's version contains in-frame clones alone and is incomplete. Here the sample spans roughly 140,000 clones, over 70% being singletons. The sequenced sample consisted of PBMCs. The receptors come from a man between 25 and 39 years old in good health and CMV-seropositive.

This clone was detected only a few times. The chain recombines TRBV30 with TRBJ1-1; TRBD1 matches 7 bases. V shed 0 bases, J shed 6 bases, and the junction held 7 bases outside the gene matches. CDR3 length equals 14 residues. Germline CDR1 is GTSNPN and CDR2 is SVGIG (reference sequence). CDR3 nucleotide sequence: TGTGCCTGGAGTGTACAGGGGTTATTCCCTGAAGCTTTCTTT. Translated, it gives CAWSVQGLFPEAFF. Variable domain in full (rest from reference TRBV30 and TRBJ1-1): SQTIHQWPATLVQPVGSPLSLECTVEGTSNPNLYWYRQAAGRGLQLLFYSVGIGQISSEVPQNLSASRPQDRQFILSSKKLLLSDSGFYLCAWSVQGLFPEAFFGQGTRLTVV.

The rearrangement links TRBV27 to TRBJ2-1; TRBD2 aligns across 13 bases. The CDR3 sequence is 15 residues long. CDR1 is MNHEY, CDR2 SMNVEV, per germline (reference sequence). J gave up 5 bases and V 7 bases, and 5 bases lay outside the gene matches. The CDR3 region has the DNA TGTGCCAGCATCCCGGGGACTAGCGGGAACAATGAGCAGTTCTTC. This translates into CASIPGTSGNNEQFF.

The J gene is TRBJ2-3, the V gene TRBV2; 9 positions match TRBD2. CDR3 size: 13 residues. V was pared by 10 bases and J by 3 bases, with 5 bases of the junction left unmatched. The germline V gene has CDR1 SNHLY and CDR2 FYNNEI. The CDR3 DNA reads TGTGCCATCGTAGCGGGAGTGACAGATACGCAGTATTTT. Encoded protein: CAIVAGVTDTQYF.

V and J are TRBV29-1 and TRBJ1-2; D gene uncertain. CDR1 is SQVTM, CDR2 ANQGSEA, per germline. V gave up 5 bases and J gave up 5 bases, with 12 bases separating them. CDR3 length: 12 residues. The CDR3 region is CSVWASWYGYTF. CDR3 sequence (DNA): TGCAGCGTTTGGGCCTCATGGTATGGCTACACCTTC.

The chain recombines TRBV5-4 with TRBJ2-3; D ambiguous. The CDR3 loop spans 17 amino acids. V gave up 3 bases and J gave up 5 bases, with 22 bases separating them. The germline gives CDR1 SGHNT, CDR2 YYREEE (reference sequence). CDR3 bases: TGTGCCAGCAGCTCCCGTGGCAGCAGGCCAATGGTAGATACGCAGTATTTT. Translating it yields CASSSRGSRPMVDTQYF.

This chain links TRBV6-5 with TRBJ1-5; a possible D gene is TRBD1 (5 bases). Germline CDR1 and CDR2: MNHEY and SVGAGI. This CDR3 comprises 16 residues. The germline V and J ends were trimmed by 0 bases and 3 bases, with 12 bases remaining between them. The CDR3: CASSYSTVSPNQPQHF. CDR3 DNA: TGTGCCAGCAGTTACTCGACAGTATCCCCCAATCAGCCCCAGCATTTT.

The table lists this clone with a count of one. The CDR3: CSGAGEETQYF. The CDR3 DNA is TGCAGTGGAGCGGGAGAAGAGACCCAGTACTTC. The rearrangement links TRBV20-1 to TRBJ2-5; 8 nucleotides match TRBD2. The J segment lost 3 bases and the V segment lost 7 bases, leaving 1 base of the junction unmatched. CDR3 length: 11 residues. CDR1 is DFQATT and CDR2 is SNEGSKA in the germline V gene (reference sequence).

This CDR3 is CASSRPPGGAETQYF. Written as DNA, the CDR3 is TGTGCCAGCAGTCGCCCTCCAGGGGGCGCGGAGACCCAGTACTTC. V usage is TRBV6-5 and J usage is TRBJ2-5; TRBD1 matches 8 bases. This CDR3 has 15 residues. V lost 5 bases, J lost 5 bases, and 10 bases stayed unmatched. Germline lookup yields CDR1 MNHEY and CDR2 SVGAGI.

This chain links TRBV18 with TRBJ2-7, with TRBD1 matching 8 bases. The CDR3 runs to 14 residues. Unmatched junction bases numbered 3, after V lost 5 bases and J lost 0 bases. Germline V CDR1 and CDR2: KGHSH, LQKENI. The CDR3 sequence: CASSSTGGSYEQYF. The CDR3 bases are TGTGCCAGCTCATCCACAGGGGGCTCCTACGAGCAGTACTTC.

This clone was detected only once. The chain has TRBV29-1 and TRBJ2-7; TRBD2 matches at 11 bases. The V gene's germline CDR1 is SQVTM and CDR2 ANQGSEA. CDR3 size: 13 residues. The V and J ends lost 4 bases and 4 bases, in that order; junction bases with no gene match: 3. DNA for the CDR3: TGCAGCGTTGCCCTAGCGGGGGGTTACGAGCAGTACTTC. Encoded protein: CSVALAGGYEQYF.

Concerning this clone: A read error may account for a junction end that differs from germline. The chain couples TRBV20-1 to TRBJ1-2; TRBD1 matches 7 bases. CDR1 and CDR2 from the germline V gene are DFQATT and SNEGSKA (reference sequence). CDR3 size: 9 residues. Written as DNA, the CDR3 is TGCAGTGCTAAGGGACAGACCAACTTC. Its protein product is CSAKGQTNF.

V is TRBV19 and J is TRBJ2-7, with a possible D match to TRBD1 (5 bases). The CDR3 is 18 residues long. Germline V gives CDR1 LNHDA, CDR2 SQIVND (reference sequence). Trimming took 4 bases from V and 2 from J, leaving 24 bases between them. CDR3 region: CASSTQFLRWQGPYEQYF. CDR3 in DNA: TGTGCCAGTAGTACGCAATTTTTAAGGTGGCAGGGCCCCTACGAGCAGTACTTC.

The chain couples TRBV9 to TRBJ2-5; a possible D gene is TRBD2 (5 bases). CDR1 is SGDLS and CDR2 is YYNGEE in the germline V gene. Deletions cut 0 bases from V and 4 bases from J, with 13 bases between. The CDR3 spans 15 residues. This CDR3 is CASSVGLELGETQYF. As DNA, the CDR3 is TGTGCCAGCAGCGTAGGCTTAGAACTAGGAGAGACCCAGTACTTC.

The chain combines TRBV5-1 with TRBJ1-1; no clear D gene. Germline assignment: CDR1 SGHRS and CDR2 YFSETQ. V was pared by 0 bases and J by 1 base, with 13 bases between. The length of the CDR3 is 16 residues. This chain's CDR3 is CASSLGGGSSNTEAFF. DNA of the CDR3: TGCGCCAGCAGCTTGGGAGGCGGCAGCTCGAACACTGAAGCTTTCTTT.

This clone was seen a single time. This CDR3 reads CASSPRQGRSGNTIYF. The CDR3 DNA sequence: TGTGCCAGCAGCCCCCGACAGGGACGCTCTGGAAACACCATATATTTT. The V call is TRBV7-2, the J call TRBJ1-3; TRBD1 aligns across 7 bases. The CDR3 contains 16 residues. V gave up 5 bases and J gave up 0 bases; unmatched junction bases: 7. Germline CDR1 is SGHTA and CDR2 is FQGNSA.

The gene calls are TRBV6-4 and TRBJ2-2, with D tentatively TRBD1 (6 bases). Trimming cost V 5 bases and J 6 bases, with 22 bases left between them. The CDR3 extends over 17 amino acids. In germline, CDR1 is MRHNA, CDR2 SNTAGT. CDR3 sequence: CASSPRFSRGIPGELFF. DNA of the CDR3: TGTGCCAGCAGTCCCCGTTTTTCCAGGGGCATTCCCGGGGAGCTGTTTTTT.